Below are 29 T cell receptor beta chains sequenced from a single sample in a study of T-cell reconstitution after alpha-beta-depleted transplantation in children (TCRdb year 2016). Libraries were built with PCR. Sequencing instrument: Illumina HiSeq 2500. Molecular barcoding was employed in the preparation of TCR libraries, with unique molecular identifiers being used to normalize TCRbeta repertoire quantification. The raw public reads went through TCRdb reprocessing: fastp at Q25, MiXCR clone calling, in-frame beta chains kept. Each entry is one CDR3 protein sequence, shown with its most common DNA and genes. In all, the sample holds 800,000 to 1,000,000 distinct CDR3 sequences, and around 30% of those were seen once. The ten top clones hold over 25% of the sample. Sample treatment or condition, as interpreted from the label and publication: allogeneic hematopoietic cell transplantation with graft depleted of TCRalphabeta T cells and CD19 B cells.

This material consisted of PBMCs, mostly from graft donor cells, taken 360 days after TCRalphabeta/CD19-depleted stem cell transplant. These receptors originate from a boy under three years old who had a stem cell transplant for SCID, so the T cells may come from the graft donor.

This chain uses TRBV20-1 with TRBJ2-3, with D possibly being TRBD2 (5 bases). V gave up 3 bases and J gave up 0 bases, with 10 bases separating them. Germline V gene lookup returns CDR1 DFQATT and CDR2 SNEGSKA (reference sequence). The CDR3 consists of 14 residues. The CDR3, as DNA: TGCAGTGCTAGGGACTCCACTAGCACAGATACGCAGTATTTT. As protein: CSARDSTSTDTQYF.

This chain links TRBV28 with TRBJ1-1, with D maybe TRBD1 (6 bases). CDR1 and CDR2 (germline): MDHEN, SYDVKM. This CDR3 has 17 amino acids. V was cut by 0 bases and J by 4 bases, with 18 bases left in between. CDR3 coding DNA: TGTGCCAGCAGTTTATGGTCCAGGGGCATAGGCGGCACTGAAGCTTTCTTT. It specifies CASSLWSRGIGGTEAFF.

This chain uses TRBV18 with TRBJ2-4; a possible D gene is TRBD1 (5 bases). This CDR3 has 17 amino acids. V was shortened by 3 bases and J by 0 bases, with 15 bases between the two germline ends. Germline lookup yields CDR1 KGHSH and CDR2 LQKENI. The CDR3 bases are TGTGCCAGCTCACCCTCTATAGGGGTGATAGCCAAAAACATTCAGTACTTC. Residues: CASSPSIGVIAKNIQYF.

The rearrangement links TRBV12-3 or TRBV12-4 to TRBJ2-7; weak D call: TRBD1 (5 bases). The CDR3 contains 13 residues. Deletions cut 3 bases from V and 5 bases from J, with 11 bases between. This CDR3 reads CASSFSQGHEQYF. CDR3 in DNA: TGTGCCAGCAGTTTTAGCCAGGGCCACGAGCAGTACTTC.

The CDR3 loop is CASSYDGGTGGTRIDTQYF. For the CDR3, the DNA is TGTGCCAGCAGTTACGATGGCGGGACAGGGGGCACGCGAATAGATACGCAGTATTTT. The chain combines TRBV6-5 with TRBJ2-3; TRBD1 matches at 12 bases. With V trimmed by 2 bases and J by 5 bases, 14 bases remained unmatched. From germline, CDR1 is MNHEY and CDR2 SVGAGI. The CDR3 extends over 19 amino acids.

The chain employs TRBV3-1 and TRBJ2-4; no definite D call. V dropped 0 bases and J dropped 0 bases, with 6 bases sitting between them. Looked up from germline, CDR1 is LGHDT and CDR2 is YNNKEL (reference sequence). The CDR3 consists of 15 residues. CDR3 sequence (DNA): TGTGCCAGCAGCCAAGACGTGGTAGCCAAAAACATTCAGTACTTC. Translating it yields CASSQDVVAKNIQYF.

This clonotype was seen only a few times. The CDR3, as DNA: TGCGCCAGCAGCCTAGACCCGGGACTAGAGGCCGAAGAGACCCAGTACTTC. It yields the protein CASSLDPGLEAEETQYF. The J gene is TRBJ2-5, the V gene TRBV4-1, with 8 positions matching TRBD2. CDR3 length: 17 residues. J lost 3 bases, V lost 4 bases, and 13 bases had no gene match. In germline, CDR1 is MGHRA, CDR2 YSYEKL.

The chain is built from TRBV3-1 and TRBJ1-4; tentative D call: TRBD1 (5 bases). Germline V gene sequence: CDR1 LGHDT, CDR2 YNNKEL (reference sequence). V was trimmed by 3 bases and J by 5 bases, leaving 16 bases between them. This CDR3 contains 16 residues. CDR3 sequence (DNA): TGTGCCAGCAGCCATCCCAGTAGGGGCTTAAATGAAAAACTGTTTTTT. It is translated as CASSHPSRGLNEKLFF.

This clonotype was detected ten times or more. V is TRBV27 and J is TRBJ2-1, with 11 bases matching TRBD2. V was pared by 5 bases and J by 5 bases, with 5 bases of the junction left unmatched. This CDR3 region has 15 residues. From germline, CDR1 is MNHEY and CDR2 SMNVEV (reference sequence). CDR3 coding DNA: TGTGCCAGCAGTCTGATAGCGGGGGGGGACAATGAGCAGTTCTTC. It translates to CASSLIAGGDNEQFF.

The sample holds a few counts of this clonotype. The chain joins TRBV10-3 to TRBJ2-3; 7 nucleotides agree with TRBD2. V was clipped by 2 bases and J by 9 bases; unmatched bases: 14. Germline V CDR1 and CDR2: ENHRY, SYGVKD. This CDR3 contains 16 residues. The CDR3 here is CAISEPGRPGLQTQYF. The DNA for the CDR3 is TGTGCCATCAGTGAGCCAGGGCGTCCGGGACTACAAACGCAGTATTTT.

This clonotype was counted a few times. DNA of the CDR3: TGTGCCAGCAGCTCCCAGGGGGGAGGCACTGAAGCTTTCTTT. Protein sequence: CASSSQGGGTEAFF. This chain joins TRBV5-5 and TRBJ1-1, with 7 positions matching TRBD1. Germline lookup yields CDR1 SGHKS and CDR2 YYEKEE (reference sequence). V was clipped by 3 bases and J by 4 bases; unmatched bases: 6. The CDR3 has 14 residues.

This clonotype has only a few counts. The V and J genes are TRBV6-1 and TRBJ2-6; D might be TRBD1 (6 bases). CDR1 and CDR2 from the germline V gene are MNHNS and SASEGT. The V end was cut by 6 bases, the J end by 0 bases, with 15 bases between. CDR3 size: 17 residues. The CDR3 sequence is CASSDTGSTSGANVLTF. As DNA, the CDR3 is TGTGCCAGCAGCGATACAGGGAGTACCTCTGGGGCCAACGTCCTGACTTTC.

The chain is built from TRBV7-9 and TRBJ1-1; possible D gene TRBD1, 6 bases. V lost 5 bases to trimming and J lost 5 bases, with 12 bases between them. CDR1 and CDR2 (germline): SEHNR, FQNEAQ (reference sequence). The CDR3 spans 13 residues. The CDR3 region is CASSPTGWTEAFF. The DNA of the CDR3 is TGTGCCAGCAGCCCCACAGGGTGGACTGAAGCTTTCTTT.

The sample holds a few counts of this clonotype. The V and J genes are TRBV29-1 and TRBJ2-3; 13 nucleotides agree with TRBD2. CDR1 is SQVTM and CDR2 is ANQGSEA in the germline V gene. V lost 6 bases and J lost 3; bases outside the gene matches: 6. This CDR3 has 15 amino acids. The CDR3 DNA sequence: TGCAGCGTGCCCACTAGCGGGGGGGTAACAGATACGCAGTATTTT. Translating it yields CSVPTSGGVTDTQYF.

This clonotype was detected only a few times. The rearrangement joins TRBV5-5 to TRBJ2-5, with 8 bases that match TRBD2. The germline V gene has CDR1 SGHKS and CDR2 YYEKEE (reference sequence). J was trimmed by 4 bases and V by 5 bases; bases with no gene match: 16. The CDR3 runs 17 residues. This chain's CDR3 is CASSLNTGPGGLETQYF. In DNA, the CDR3 is TGTGCCAGCAGTTTAAACACTGGGCCGGGGGGGCTAGAGACCCAGTACTTC.

V and J are TRBV29-1 and TRBJ2-1; 9 nucleotides align to TRBD2. This CDR3 region has 13 residues. CDR1 is SQVTM, CDR2 ANQGSEA, per germline. J gave up 8 bases and V 3 bases, and 5 bases lay outside the gene matches. CDR3 protein: CSVEGLAIDEQFF. CDR3 nucleotides: TGCAGCGTTGAGGGACTAGCAATCGATGAGCAGTTCTTC.

CDR3 in DNA: TGCGCCAGCAGCCCGACCGGGGCCCCTGGAAACACCATATATTTT. Encoded protein: CASSPTGAPGNTIYF. The rearrangement uses TRBV4-1 and TRBJ1-3, with D possibly being TRBD1 (5 bases). The CDR3 length is 15 residues. CDR1 is MGHRA, CDR2 YSYEKL, per germline. V shed 4 bases and J shed 2 bases, with 12 bases lying between them.

V gene TRBV20-1 combines with J gene TRBJ2-7; D uncertain. V lost 1 base and J 10 bases, leaving 17 bases between the germline ends. CDR1 DFQATT and CDR2 SNEGSKA come from the germline V gene (reference sequence). The CDR3 covers 13 residues. The CDR3 reads CSARVNPSPGQYF. CDR3 nucleotide sequence: TGCAGTGCTAGAGTGAACCCGTCACCTGGACAGTACTTC.

This chain joins TRBV7-2 and TRBJ2-1; the D is unclear. V was cut by 3 bases and J by 0 bases, with 9 bases left in between. The CDR3 length is 15 residues. The germline CDR1 and CDR2 sequences are SGHTA and FQGNSA. CDR3 bases: TGTGCCAGCAGCTTGGCCCCAGGCTCCTACAATGAGCAGTTCTTC. Translated, it gives CASSLAPGSYNEQFF.

This sequence joins TRBV12-3 or TRBV12-4 and TRBJ2-3; 7 nucleotides align to TRBD1. V trimming: 6 bases; J trimming: 0 bases; junction bases outside the gene matches: 9. The CDR3 spans 16 residues. The DNA for the CDR3 is TGTGCCAGCAGACGACAGGGCAAGCTTAGCACAGATACGCAGTATTTT. Amino acid sequence: CASRRQGKLSTDTQYF.

This sequence joins TRBV27 and TRBJ2-7; 8 bases map to TRBD1. Germline V CDR1 and CDR2: MNHEY, SMNVEV (reference sequence). The CDR3 length is 15 residues. Trimming at V came to 5 bases and at J to 5 bases, leaving 11 bases not matched to a gene. This CDR3 is CASSPRTGLYHEQYF. DNA of the CDR3: TGTGCCAGCAGTCCCCGGACAGGGTTGTACCACGAGCAGTACTTC.

The V call is TRBV5-1, the J call TRBJ2-7, with 7 nucleotides matching TRBD1. Germline values: CDR1 SGHRS, CDR2 YFSETQ. This CDR3 has 17 residues. The V and J ends lost 2 bases and 1 base, in that order; junction bases with no gene match: 12. CDR3 loop: CASSFDLQGSNSYEQYF. CDR3 sequence (DNA): TGCGCCAGCAGCTTCGATTTACAGGGGTCTAATTCCTACGAGCAGTACTTC.

This clonotype was counted only a few times. J is TRBJ2-7 and V is TRBV7-2, with D unclear. CDR1 is SGHTA and CDR2 is FQGNSA in the germline V gene. The CDR3 contains 13 residues. The V and J ends lost 3 bases and 6 bases respectively, with 12 bases between them. The CDR3 DNA reads TGTGCCAGCAGCTTTTCTGGGATAGCCGAGCAGTACTTC. This translates into CASSFSGIAEQYF. The complete variable domain, with remaining parts taken from reference TRBV7-2 and TRBJ2-7, reads GAGVSQSPSNKVTEKGKDVELRCDPISGHTALYWYRQSLGQGLEFLIYFQGNSAPDKSGLPSDRFSAERTGGSVSTLTIQRTQQEDSAVYLCASSFSGIAEQYFGPGTRLTVT.

The sample holds a few counts of this clonotype. This rearrangement joins TRBV24-1 to TRBJ2-1, with TRBD1 matching over 8 bases. V shed 4 bases and J 6 bases; nucleotides not matched to a gene: 7. Looked up from germline, CDR1 is KGHDR and CDR2 is SFDVKD. The length of the CDR3 is 15 residues. The CDR3 loop is CATSEGTGGPNEQFF. For the CDR3, the DNA is TGTGCCACCAGTGAAGGGACAGGTGGGCCCAATGAGCAGTTCTTC.

This clonotype was seen a few times. The V call is TRBV27, the J call TRBJ2-5; 13 positions match TRBD2. This CDR3 spans 14 amino acids. Germline assignment: CDR1 MNHEY and CDR2 SMNVEV (reference sequence). J was trimmed by 5 bases and V by 4 bases; bases with no gene match: 1. CDR3 coding DNA: TGTGCCAGCAGTTGGGGACTAGCGGGGGAGACCCAGTACTTC. Protein: CASSWGLAGETQYF.

The chain recombines TRBV21-1 with TRBJ2-6. TRBV21-1 is assigned pseudogene status. CDR3 length: 14 residues. The CDR3 spells CASSRRSGANVLTF. CDR3 DNA sequence: TGTGCCAGCAGCAGGCGGAGCGGGGCCAACGTCCTGACTTTC.

The CDR3 nucleotides read TGTGCCAGCAGGTCGACTAGCGGGGGCCTTAATGAGCAGTTCTTC. Residues: CASRSTSGGLNEQFF. The rearrangement uses TRBV6-1 and TRBJ2-1, with 12 bases lining up with TRBD2. CDR3 length equals 15 residues. Germline lookup yields CDR1 MNHNS and CDR2 SASEGT. J lost 7 bases, V lost 6 bases, and 7 bases had no gene match.

This clonotype was seen more than once but under ten times. V and J are TRBV4-1 and TRBJ2-1; D gene ambiguous. The CDR3 is 17 residues long. Germline CDR1 is MGHRA and CDR2 is YSYEKL. V shed 1 base and J shed 0 bases, with 13 bases lying between them. The CDR3 reads CASSQVPRTSSYNEQFF. The CDR3 nucleotides read TGCGCCAGCAGCCAAGTCCCACGGACGAGCTCCTACAATGAGCAGTTCTTC.

CDR3 nucleotide sequence: TGTGCCAGCAGTTACTCAGGGACCGAGCAGTTCTTC. As protein: CASSYSGTEQFF. V is TRBV6-2 or TRBV6-3 and J is TRBJ2-1, with D perhaps being TRBD1 or TRBD2 (5 bases each). V was shortened by 0 bases and J by 10 bases, with 7 bases between the two germline ends. Germline V gene lookup returns CDR1 MNHEY and CDR2 SVGEGT. This CDR3 has 12 amino acids.